This TCR beta chain was identified during a study of shared clonotypes between healthy human individuals. Study summary: The cohort comprised two women and a few men. Their ages spanned 18 to 49 years.

Regarding this clone: The antigen is unknown.

Sequencing used immunoSEQ multiplex PCR; TCRdb keeps in-frame clones, though not all of them. The repertoire includes 2 million to 2.5 million clones, approximately 95% of them detected once, and roughly 0.13% sits in the top ten. Study outcomes and limitations: A generally larger estimated richness was seen in naive subsets than in memory subsets.

The sequenced sample was naive CD4+ T cells sorted from blood. Subset described: CD45RA+ positively selected. This clonotype originated in a man between 18 and 29 years old in good health.

The CDR3 DNA reads as TGTGCCAGCAGTTACTCTCTAGCGGGGTACACCTACGAGCAGTACTTC. Its protein product is CASSYSLAGYTYEQYF. This rearrangement joins TRBV6-5 to TRBJ2-7, with 9 positions matching TRBD2. Germline-derived CDR1 and CDR2 are MNHEY and SVGAGI. V lost 0 bases and J lost 2; bases outside the gene matches: 5. The CDR3 is made up of 16 amino acids.